The clone carrying this T cell receptor (beta chain) was counted only a few times. The CDR3 totals 17 residues. The germline gives CDR1 SGHNT, CDR2 YENEEA. V gave up 0 bases and J gave up 2 bases; unmatched junction bases: 7. The data originate from a study of identical twins. Template switching, a step in the protocol, added a universal primer site, and cDNA carried unique molecular identifiers. TCRdb used MiXCR to reprocess the 5' RACE reads, holding one entry per CDR3 protein. Of under 900,000 distinct CDR3 sequences in the sample, 15% to 20% were seen once. These data are also associated with another study on T cells expressing NK-cell markers.

The origin of this receptor is a woman younger than 30 in good health. This chain connects TRBV11-3 to TRBJ2-3, with 8 bases identical to TRBD1. Material: PBMCs. The CDR3 DNA reads TGTGCCAGCAGCTTAGAAGGGACAGGAAGATCCACAGATACGCAGTATTTT. It encodes CASSLEGTGRSTDTQYF.